The clone carrying this TCR beta chain was detected only once. Sequencing used immunoSEQ multiplex PCR; TCRdb keeps in-frame clones, though not all of them. Altogether approximately 200,000 clones are present, almost 95% being singletons, with the ten largest covering roughly 9.2%. This entry is derived from a study of T cell responses to AZD1222 COVID-19 vaccine. The CDR3 has 16 amino acids. Losses at the gene ends were 4 bases for V and 1 base for J; bases not matched to a gene: 8. CDR1 DFQATT and CDR2 SNEGSKA come from the germline V gene (reference sequence). Sequencing was performed on peripheral blood, taken on day 0 of AZD1222 vaccination. The TCR was taken from an adult in good health. V usage is TRBV20-1 and J usage is TRBJ2-2; 8 positions match TRBD1. The CDR3 loop reads CSATDRGLRNTGELFF. The CDR3, as DNA: TGCAGTGCTACTGACAGGGGCTTAAGGAACACCGGGGAGCTGTTTTTT.